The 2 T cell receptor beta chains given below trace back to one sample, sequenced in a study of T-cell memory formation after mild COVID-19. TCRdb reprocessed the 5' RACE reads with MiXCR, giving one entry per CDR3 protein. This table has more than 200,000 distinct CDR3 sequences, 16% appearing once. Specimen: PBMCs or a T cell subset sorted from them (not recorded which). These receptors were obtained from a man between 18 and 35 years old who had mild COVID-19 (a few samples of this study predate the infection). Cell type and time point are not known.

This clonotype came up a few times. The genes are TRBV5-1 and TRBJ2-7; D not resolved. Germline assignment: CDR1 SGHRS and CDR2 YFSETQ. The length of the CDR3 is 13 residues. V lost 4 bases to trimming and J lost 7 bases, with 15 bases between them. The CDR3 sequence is CASSPGPAWEQYV. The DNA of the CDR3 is TGCGCCAGCAGCCCGGGCCCCGCATGGGAGCAGTACGTC.

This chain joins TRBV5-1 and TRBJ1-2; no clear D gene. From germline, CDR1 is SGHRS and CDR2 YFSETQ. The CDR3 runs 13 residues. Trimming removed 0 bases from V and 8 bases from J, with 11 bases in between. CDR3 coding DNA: TGCGCCAGCAGCTTGGGGCCTTCGGGCGGCTACACCTTC. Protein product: CASSLGPSGGYTF.